These T cell receptor beta chains were read from a single sample in a study of a mutant IDH1 vaccine in newly diagnosed glioma. No antigen is known for these receptors. The protocol was immunoSEQ multiplex PCR, while the TCRdb copy is restricted to in-frame clones and leaves out a portion. The sample includes around 46,000 clones, around 80% of them seen just once. Sequencing used PBMCs, obtained from a glioma patient whose treatment included an IDH1 peptide vaccine. These receptors all come from a man aged 45 to 65 with glioma. Both conserved end residues are part of each CDR3. A D gene is named only where the DNA matches it firmly. Size tells how often a clone was seen (once, few, many) or the class of an expanded clone, and some rows leave it out.

V	J	D	length	size	CDR3	DNA
TRBV5-4	TRBJ1-3	.	17	once	CASSPNGGQLSGNTIYF	TGTGCCAGCAGCCCCAATGGGGGACAACTCTCTGGAAACACCATATATTTT
TRBV27	TRBJ1-5	TRBD1	18	.	CASSKLLTGDYSNQPQHF	TGTGCCAGCAGTAAATTACTGACAGGGGACTATAGCAATCAGCCCCAGCATTTT
TRBV5-6	TRBJ2-7	.	13	.	CASRDTSSYEQYF	TGTGCCAGCCGGGACACCAGCTCTTACGAGCAGTACTTC
TRBV30	TRBJ2-1	.	11	.	CAWSVVDEQFF	TGTGCCTGGAGTGTAGTCGATGAGCAGTTCTTC
TRBV20-1	TRBJ1-2	.	11	.	CSARSNYGYTF	TGCAGTGCACGCAGTAACTATGGCTACACCTTC
TRBV6-5	TRBJ1-3	.	15	.	CASKATESSGNTIYF	TGTGCCAGCAAGGCGACAGAGAGCTCTGGAAACACCATATATTTT
TRBV4-1	TRBJ2-6	.	19	.	CASSQEGEGASSGANVLTF	TGCGCCAGCAGCCAAGAAGGGGAGGGGGCCAGCTCTGGGGCCAACGTCCTGACTTTC
TRBV6-6	TRBJ1-1	.	15	.	CASSYIGQGSFEAFF	TGTGCCAGCAGTTACATTGGGCAGGGATCCTTTGAAGCTTTCTTT
TRBV12-5	TRBJ2-1	TRBD1	15	.	CASGLGTGGSNEQFF	TGTGCTAGTGGCCTAGGGACAGGGGGCTCCAATGAGCAGTTCTTC
TRBV5-6	TRBJ1-4	.	15	.	CASSLSPASNEKLFF	TGTGCCAGCAGCTTGTCGCCGGCATCTAATGAAAAACTGTTTTTT
TRBV27	TRBJ1-2	.	12	.	CASSKGTYGYTF	TGTGCCAGTTCAAAGGGAACCTATGGCTACACCTTC
TRBV30	TRBJ1-1	TRBD1	14	few	CAWSPGQWNTEAFF	TGTGCCTGGAGCCCGGGACAGTGGAACACTGAAGCTTTCTTT
TRBV30	TRBJ2-2	.	12	.	CAWRQNTGELFF	TGTGCCTGGAGACAGAACACCGGGGAGCTGTTTTTT
TRBV21-1	TRBJ2-4	.	15	.	CARVLKTGGKNIQYF	TGTGCCAGGGTTTTAAAGACAGGGGGCAAAAACATTCAGTACTTC
TRBV7-6	TRBJ1-6	.	15	.	CASSADGAINSPLHF	TGTGCCAGCAGCGCAGACGGGGCGATTAATTCACCCCTCCACTTT
TRBV9	TRBJ1-2	TRBD1	17	.	CASSLAGTGEGLHGYTF	TGTGCCAGCAGCCTCGCCGGGACAGGGGAAGGGCTTCATGGCTACACCTTC
TRBV4-3	TRBJ1-2	.	15	.	CASSQDAGEVYGYTF	TGCGCCAGCAGCCAAGATGCAGGGGAGGTCTATGGCTACACCTTC
TRBV2	TRBJ2-7	.	11	.	CASSPGYEQYF	TGTGCCAGCAGTCCGGGCTACGAGCAGTACTTC
TRBV5-6	TRBJ1-1	TRBD1	15	.	CASSPRDRGGTEAFF	TGTGCCAGCAGCCCCCGGGACAGGGGTGGAACTGAAGCTTTCTTT
TRBV4-2	TRBJ1-5	.	14	.	CASRNSGSNQPQHF	TGTGCCAGCAGGAACAGTGGGAGCAATCAGCCCCAGCATTTT
TRBV7-8	TRBJ2-5	.	11	.	CASSLQETQYF	TGTGCCAGCAGCCTCCAAGAGACCCAGTACTTC
TRBV5-4	TRBJ2-6	.	15	.	CASSLQVSGANVLTF	TGTGCCAGCAGCCTACAGGTCTCTGGGGCCAACGTCCTGACTTTC
TRBV2	TRBJ1-4	.	15	.	CASRLPGLSNEKLFF	TGTGCCAGCAGATTACCGGGGCTGAGTAATGAAAAACTGTTTTTT
TRBV11-3	TRBJ1-1	TRBD1	13	.	CASSLKTGGRKFF	TGTGCCAGCAGCTTAAAGACAGGGGGAAGGAAATTCTTT
TRBV6-5	TRBJ2-5	.	12	.	CASSPSGETQYF	TGTGCCAGCAGTCCCTCTGGGGAGACCCAGTACTTC
TRBV11-2	TRBJ2-5	TRBD2	15	.	CASSFEGGGQETQYF	TGTGCCAGCAGCTTCGAAGGCGGGGGGCAAGAGACCCAGTACTTC
TRBV5-6	TRBJ2-7	TRBD1	15	.	CASSLAGQSFHEQYF	TGTGCCAGCAGCTTGGCGGGACAGTCCTTCCACGAGCAGTACTTC
TRBV4-1	TRBJ2-5	TRBD2	14	.	CASSQSGGKETQYF	TGCGCCAGCAGCCAAAGCGGGGGGAAAGAGACCCAGTACTTC
TRBV6-5	TRBJ1-5	.	12	.	CASSSSDQPQHF	TGTGCCAGCAGTTCTTCAGATCAGCCCCAGCATTTT
TRBV5-6	TRBJ1-4	.	16	.	CASSSANSRLNEKLFF	TGTGCCAGCAGCTCGGCCAACAGCCGACTTAATGAAAAACTGTTTTTT
TRBV9	TRBJ1-5	.	15	.	CASSVGGRSNQPQHF	TGTGCCAGCAGCGTAGGGGGGCGGAGCAATCAGCCCCAGCATTTT
TRBV13	TRBJ2-7	TRBD1	13	once	CASSHRDSHFQYF	TGTGCCAGCAGCCACCGGGACAGCCATTTCCAGTACTTC
TRBV7-2	TRBJ2-7	.	13	.	CASSPTRSYEQYF	TGTGCCAGCAGCCCAACCCGGTCCTACGAGCAGTACTTC
TRBV6-1	TRBJ2-5	TRBD1	13	.	CASLGTVQETQYF	TGTGCCAGCCTTGGGACAGTTCAAGAGACCCAGTACTTC
TRBV4-3	TRBJ2-2	.	16	few	CASSQDGPGMRAELFF	TGCGCCAGCAGCCAAGATGGTCCAGGTATGAGGGCCGAGCTGTTTTTT
TRBV5-1	TRBJ2-1	TRBD1	15	.	CASRPGQGRANEQFF	TGCGCCAGCAGGCCGGGACAGGGGAGGGCCAATGAGCAGTTCTTC
TRBV29-1	TRBJ2-1	TRBD2	14	.	CSVGGGLLGNEQFF	TGCAGCGTTGGGGGGGGTCTACTGGGAAATGAGCAGTTCTTC
TRBV27	TRBJ1-1	.	13	.	CASSIGSGYYAFF	TGTGCCAGCAGTATAGGTTCCGGGTATTACGCTTTCTTT
TRBV14	TRBJ2-2	.	15	.	CASSPTLGDTGELFF	TGTGCCAGCAGCCCCACTTTGGGGGATACCGGGGAGCTGTTTTTT
TRBV6-5	TRBJ1-1	TRBD1	14	.	CASSLGGQTSEAFF	TGTGCCAGCTCCTTAGGGGGACAGACATCTGAAGCTTTCTTT
TRBV19	TRBJ1-2	.	15	.	CASSKGQGTYYGYTF	TGTGCCAGTAGTAAAGGGCAGGGGACCTACTATGGCTACACCTTC
TRBV10-3	TRBJ2-7	TRBD2	15	once	CAISDRASGGGEQYF	TGTGCCATCAGTGACAGGGCTAGCGGGGGGGGCGAGCAGTACTTC
TRBV14	TRBJ1-2	.	13	.	CASSLTVNYGYTF	TGTGCCAGCAGCTTGACAGTTAACTATGGCTACACCTTC
TRBV6-1	TRBJ2-7	.	13	.	CASSEHGSYEQYF	TGTGCCAGCAGTGAACACGGCTCCTACGAGCAGTACTTC
TRBV4-1	TRBJ1-4	.	15	.	CASSRQTGTNEKLFF	TGCGCCAGCAGCCGACAGACGGGGACTAATGAAAAACTGTTTTTT
TRBV29-1	TRBJ1-2	.	12	.	CSVVERNYGYTF	TGCAGCGTTGTGGAACGGAACTATGGCTACACCTTC
TRBV5-6	TRBJ2-7	TRBD1	13	.	CASSLGQGDEQYF	TGTGCCAGCAGCTTGGGACAGGGGGACGAGCAGTACTTC
TRBV7-2	TRBJ1-5	.	16	.	CASSLAGQGPNQPQHF	TGTGCCAGCAGCTTAGCCGGCCAGGGCCCCAATCAGCCCCAGCATTTT
TRBV27	TRBJ2-7	.	10	.	CASSPYEQYF	TGTGCCAGCAGTCCTTACGAGCAGTACTTC
TRBV29-1	TRBJ2-3	TRBD2	15	.	CSASGGGHSTDTQYF	TGCAGCGCCAGCGGGGGAGGTCATTCAACAGATACGCAGTATTTT
TRBV30	TRBJ1-1	TRBD1	15	few	CAWTVQGTGNTEAFF	TGTGCCTGGACCGTACAGGGGACAGGGAACACTGAAGCTTTCTTT
TRBV7-2	TRBJ2-1	.	15	.	CASSPSWGRPNEQFF	TGTGCCAGCAGCCCCTCCTGGGGACGGCCAAATGAGCAGTTCTTC
TRBV20-1	TRBJ2-5	.	10	.	CSATRETQYF	TGCAGTGCAACTCGAGAGACCCAGTACTTC
TRBV2	TRBJ2-1	TRBD2	16	once	CASSGLAGGRWDEQFF	TGTGCCAGCTCGGGACTAGCGGGGGGCCGCTGGGATGAGCAGTTCTTC
TRBV29-1	TRBJ2-1	.	16	.	CSVLGSFSSSYNEQFF	TGCAGCGTTCTGGGATCTTTTTCAAGCTCCTACAATGAGCAGTTCTTC